These 22 T cell receptor beta chains originate from one sample sequenced in a study of T cells expressing NK-cell markers. TCRdb re-analyzed the 5' RACE reads; it lists each CDR3 protein once, without DNA. Here the sample table reports roughly 390,000 distinct CDR3 sequences. The sequenced sample was blood T cells: a sorted CD56 or NKG2C T cell subset, CD4+ or CD8+ T cells, or bulk PBMC T cells (not recorded which). All receptors come from a man aged 18-75 years in good health.

V usage is TRBV30 and J usage is TRBJ2-5. The CDR3 runs 15 residues. Germline assignment: CDR1 GTSNPN and CDR2 SVGIG (reference sequence). The CDR3 here is CAWSVLGFYQETQYF.

V is TRBV7-9 and J is TRBJ2-5. Germline CDR1 and CDR2: SEHNR and FQNEAQ (reference sequence). The length of the CDR3 is 14 residues. The CDR3 region is CASSLVKKKETQYF.

The chain uses TRBV20-1 and TRBJ1-1; the TRBD1 assignment by TCRdb is unverifiable without DNA. Germline lookup yields CDR1 DFQATT and CDR2 SNEGSKA (reference sequence). CDR3 size: 15 residues. The CDR3 region is CSARVRGFGNTEAFF.

The chain has TRBV5-3 and TRBJ2-1; TCRdb names TRBD1, which stays unverified in the absence of DNA. TRBV5-3 is treated as an ORF (open reading frame) with a function not yet certain. CDR3 length: 16 residues. The CDR3 loop reads CARSFPWRQDNNEQFF.

The chain combines TRBV5-1 with TRBJ2-1; the TCRdb call, TRBD2, lacks DNA for checking. There are 16 residues in the CDR3. The germline gives CDR1 SGHRS, CDR2 YFSETQ. The CDR3 region is CASSANSGGYYNEQFF.

V gene TRBV5-6 combines with J gene TRBJ2-5; with no DNA, the TCRdb D assignment of TRBD2 cannot be verified. Germline values: CDR1 SGHDT, CDR2 YYEEEE. CDR3 length: 15 amino acids. The CDR3 region is CASSFRPAGEETQYF. The full variable domain, rest sourced from reference TRBV5-6 and TRBJ2-5, is DAGVTQSPTHLIKTRGQQVTLRCSPKSGHDTVSWYQQALGQGPQFIFQYYEEEERQRGNFPDRFSGHQFPNYSSELNVNALLLGDSALYLCASSFRPAGEETQYFGPGTRLLVL.

This chain uses TRBV24-1 with TRBJ2-5. Germline V lookup: CDR1 KGHDR, CDR2 SFDVKD. This CDR3 region has 14 residues. This chain's CDR3 is CATSDYRTAETQYF.

V usage is TRBV18 and J usage is TRBJ2-1. This CDR3 is built from 15 residues. Germline CDR1 and CDR2: KGHSH and LQKENI. The CDR3 sequence: CASSPLVSSYNEQFF.

The chain combines TRBV2 with TRBJ2-7; no DNA is available, so the TRBD1 call from TCRdb remains unchecked. CDR1 and CDR2 (germline): SNHLY, FYNNEI. The CDR3 is made up of 15 amino acids. CDR3 region: CASSEGGHGTYEQYF.

The chain combines TRBV6-1 with TRBJ1-5. The CDR3 is made up of 13 amino acids. The germline CDR1 and CDR2 sequences are MNHNS and SASEGT. CDR3 amino acids: CASSENPNQPQHF.

CDR3: CASATGGTGANVLTF. The chain couples TRBV5-1 to TRBJ2-6; TCRdb calls TRBD1, which cannot be checked without DNA. Germline CDR1 reads SGHRS; CDR2 reads YFSETQ. CDR3 length: 15 amino acids.

The chain employs TRBV19 and TRBJ1-1. The CDR3 contains 15 residues. Germline values: CDR1 LNHDA, CDR2 SQIVND (reference sequence). CDR3 protein: CASSIDRPRRAVAFF.

The chain carries TRBV7-9 and TRBJ2-5; TCRdb proposes TRBD1, but this gene call is untestable without DNA. Germline CDR1 and CDR2: SEHNR and FQNEAQ (reference sequence). The CDR3 totals 15 residues. The CDR3 is CASSKNGRGRETQYF. The full variable domain, rest sourced from reference TRBV7-9 and TRBJ2-5, is DTGVSQNPRHKITKRGQNVTFRCDPISEHNRLYWYRQTLGQGPEFLTYFQNEAQLEKSRLLSDRFSAERPKGSFSTLEIQRTEQGDSAMYLCASSKNGRGRETQYFGPGTRLLVL.

This rearrangement joins TRBV19 to TRBJ1-2; TCRdb reports TRBD1, a call that lacks DNA to check it against. Germline CDR1 is LNHDA and CDR2 is SQIVND (reference sequence). CDR3 length: 13 residues. CDR3 sequence: CASNQGPNYGYTF.

The chain couples TRBV18 to TRBJ2-1; the D call of TRBD1 rests on TCRdb alone, since no DNA is present to check it. The germline V gene encodes CDR1 KGHSH and CDR2 LQKENI. The CDR3 is made up of 14 amino acids. The CDR3 region is CASSPGRVSSEQFF.

The gene calls are TRBV5-5 and TRBJ1-5; the TCRdb D gene call, TRBD1, has no DNA to confirm it. The CDR3 is made up of 15 amino acids. The germline CDR1 and CDR2 sequences are SGHKS and YYEKEE (reference sequence). This CDR3 is CASSATQGKGSPQHF.

V gene TRBV20-1 combines with J gene TRBJ2-7; TCRdb reports TRBD2, a call that lacks DNA to check it against. Germline lookup yields CDR1 DFQATT and CDR2 SNEGSKA (reference sequence). There are 15 residues in the CDR3. This CDR3 is CSASGPSGGSYEQYF.

CDR3: CASSLREGDSPLHF. V gene TRBV7-9 combines with J gene TRBJ1-6; checking the TCRdb D call of TRBD1 is not possible without DNA. CDR1 and CDR2 (germline): SEHNR, FQNEAQ (reference sequence). The CDR3 is 14 amino acids.

The chain couples TRBV28 to TRBJ2-3. The CDR3 length is 16 residues. Germline values: CDR1 MDHEN, CDR2 SYDVKM. CDR3 loop: CASRGNRRVYADTQYF.

This rearrangement joins TRBV20-1 to TRBJ1-1; the D gene TCRdb calls, TRBD1, cannot be checked with no DNA. Per the germline V gene, CDR1 is DFQATT and CDR2 is SNEGSKA (reference sequence). This CDR3 spans 18 amino acids. This CDR3 reads CSARDRTGWVGMNTEAFF.

The chain combines TRBV7-2 with TRBJ1-3; TCRdb picks TRBD1, but there is no DNA to check that call. CDR3 length equals 15 residues. From germline, CDR1 is SGHTA and CDR2 FQGNSA. CDR3 sequence: CASSLQGLRADTIYF.

The chain couples TRBV2 to TRBJ1-1; there is no DNA to check the TCRdb D call of TRBD1. This CDR3 is 13 amino acids long. The germline V gene has CDR1 SNHLY and CDR2 FYNNEI. CDR3 amino acids: CASGNKGHTEAFF.